This record looks at one TCR beta chain sequence and its context. Antigen specificity is unknown. This CDR3 spans 16 amino acids. V lost 0 bases to trimming and J lost 2 bases; unmatched junction nucleotides: 5. The germline V gene encodes CDR1 SGHNT and CDR2 YYREEE (reference sequence). The data stem from a study of T cell repertoires in cytomegalovirus infection. Study context: Selected CMV epitopes included recently identified HLA-C-restricted ones as well as well-studied HLA-B-restricted ones. CMV infection plus the matching HLA type was flagged by public TCR beta signatures.

Each CDR3 protein is one row after TCRdb ran MiXCR on the reads. The data contain a few hundred thousand distinct CDR3 sequences, about 40% of them singletons. Overall study findings and caveats: Dominant in the ex vivo response were TCR beta clonotypes restricted by HLA-C and specific for CMV. Adding up the frequency of public TCR beta families identified people who carried CMV plus the relevant HLA.

This chain uses TRBV5-4 with TRBJ1-2; TRBD1 matches at 9 bases. The sequence was collected from a human donor in good health (CMV status not recorded). Some clones in this sample may be carry-over from other donors' samples. The starting material was cultured PBMCs, obtained from culture after CMV antigen stimulation. The CDR3 here is CASSLDRGLFNYGYTF. The DNA of the CDR3 is TGTGCCAGCAGCTTGGACAGGGGGCTTTTCAACTATGGCTACACCTTC.